Described below is a single T cell receptor (beta chain) sequence and its context. Per germline, CDR1 SGDLS and CDR2 YYNGEE. The CDR3 spans 15 residues. Trimming left V 0 bases short and J 4 bases short, with 14 bases between. Generated by immunoSEQ multiplex PCR, the TCRdb table keeps only in-frame clones and is missing some. In the table there are 55,000 to 70,000 clones, around nine tenths of which are singletons. The data derive from a study of graft-versus-host responses after intestinal transplantation. Specimen: PBMCs, collected almost 120 days after intestinal transplantation. This TCR was sampled from a human patient who received an intestinal transplant, so some T cells may come from the graft donor. This chain links TRBV9 with TRBJ2-7, with a possible D match to TRBD2 (6 bases). The CDR3 DNA reads as TGTGCCAGCAGCGTAGCGGTAGCGGCGGAGTACGAGCAGTACTTC. Protein product: CASSVAVAAEYEQYF.